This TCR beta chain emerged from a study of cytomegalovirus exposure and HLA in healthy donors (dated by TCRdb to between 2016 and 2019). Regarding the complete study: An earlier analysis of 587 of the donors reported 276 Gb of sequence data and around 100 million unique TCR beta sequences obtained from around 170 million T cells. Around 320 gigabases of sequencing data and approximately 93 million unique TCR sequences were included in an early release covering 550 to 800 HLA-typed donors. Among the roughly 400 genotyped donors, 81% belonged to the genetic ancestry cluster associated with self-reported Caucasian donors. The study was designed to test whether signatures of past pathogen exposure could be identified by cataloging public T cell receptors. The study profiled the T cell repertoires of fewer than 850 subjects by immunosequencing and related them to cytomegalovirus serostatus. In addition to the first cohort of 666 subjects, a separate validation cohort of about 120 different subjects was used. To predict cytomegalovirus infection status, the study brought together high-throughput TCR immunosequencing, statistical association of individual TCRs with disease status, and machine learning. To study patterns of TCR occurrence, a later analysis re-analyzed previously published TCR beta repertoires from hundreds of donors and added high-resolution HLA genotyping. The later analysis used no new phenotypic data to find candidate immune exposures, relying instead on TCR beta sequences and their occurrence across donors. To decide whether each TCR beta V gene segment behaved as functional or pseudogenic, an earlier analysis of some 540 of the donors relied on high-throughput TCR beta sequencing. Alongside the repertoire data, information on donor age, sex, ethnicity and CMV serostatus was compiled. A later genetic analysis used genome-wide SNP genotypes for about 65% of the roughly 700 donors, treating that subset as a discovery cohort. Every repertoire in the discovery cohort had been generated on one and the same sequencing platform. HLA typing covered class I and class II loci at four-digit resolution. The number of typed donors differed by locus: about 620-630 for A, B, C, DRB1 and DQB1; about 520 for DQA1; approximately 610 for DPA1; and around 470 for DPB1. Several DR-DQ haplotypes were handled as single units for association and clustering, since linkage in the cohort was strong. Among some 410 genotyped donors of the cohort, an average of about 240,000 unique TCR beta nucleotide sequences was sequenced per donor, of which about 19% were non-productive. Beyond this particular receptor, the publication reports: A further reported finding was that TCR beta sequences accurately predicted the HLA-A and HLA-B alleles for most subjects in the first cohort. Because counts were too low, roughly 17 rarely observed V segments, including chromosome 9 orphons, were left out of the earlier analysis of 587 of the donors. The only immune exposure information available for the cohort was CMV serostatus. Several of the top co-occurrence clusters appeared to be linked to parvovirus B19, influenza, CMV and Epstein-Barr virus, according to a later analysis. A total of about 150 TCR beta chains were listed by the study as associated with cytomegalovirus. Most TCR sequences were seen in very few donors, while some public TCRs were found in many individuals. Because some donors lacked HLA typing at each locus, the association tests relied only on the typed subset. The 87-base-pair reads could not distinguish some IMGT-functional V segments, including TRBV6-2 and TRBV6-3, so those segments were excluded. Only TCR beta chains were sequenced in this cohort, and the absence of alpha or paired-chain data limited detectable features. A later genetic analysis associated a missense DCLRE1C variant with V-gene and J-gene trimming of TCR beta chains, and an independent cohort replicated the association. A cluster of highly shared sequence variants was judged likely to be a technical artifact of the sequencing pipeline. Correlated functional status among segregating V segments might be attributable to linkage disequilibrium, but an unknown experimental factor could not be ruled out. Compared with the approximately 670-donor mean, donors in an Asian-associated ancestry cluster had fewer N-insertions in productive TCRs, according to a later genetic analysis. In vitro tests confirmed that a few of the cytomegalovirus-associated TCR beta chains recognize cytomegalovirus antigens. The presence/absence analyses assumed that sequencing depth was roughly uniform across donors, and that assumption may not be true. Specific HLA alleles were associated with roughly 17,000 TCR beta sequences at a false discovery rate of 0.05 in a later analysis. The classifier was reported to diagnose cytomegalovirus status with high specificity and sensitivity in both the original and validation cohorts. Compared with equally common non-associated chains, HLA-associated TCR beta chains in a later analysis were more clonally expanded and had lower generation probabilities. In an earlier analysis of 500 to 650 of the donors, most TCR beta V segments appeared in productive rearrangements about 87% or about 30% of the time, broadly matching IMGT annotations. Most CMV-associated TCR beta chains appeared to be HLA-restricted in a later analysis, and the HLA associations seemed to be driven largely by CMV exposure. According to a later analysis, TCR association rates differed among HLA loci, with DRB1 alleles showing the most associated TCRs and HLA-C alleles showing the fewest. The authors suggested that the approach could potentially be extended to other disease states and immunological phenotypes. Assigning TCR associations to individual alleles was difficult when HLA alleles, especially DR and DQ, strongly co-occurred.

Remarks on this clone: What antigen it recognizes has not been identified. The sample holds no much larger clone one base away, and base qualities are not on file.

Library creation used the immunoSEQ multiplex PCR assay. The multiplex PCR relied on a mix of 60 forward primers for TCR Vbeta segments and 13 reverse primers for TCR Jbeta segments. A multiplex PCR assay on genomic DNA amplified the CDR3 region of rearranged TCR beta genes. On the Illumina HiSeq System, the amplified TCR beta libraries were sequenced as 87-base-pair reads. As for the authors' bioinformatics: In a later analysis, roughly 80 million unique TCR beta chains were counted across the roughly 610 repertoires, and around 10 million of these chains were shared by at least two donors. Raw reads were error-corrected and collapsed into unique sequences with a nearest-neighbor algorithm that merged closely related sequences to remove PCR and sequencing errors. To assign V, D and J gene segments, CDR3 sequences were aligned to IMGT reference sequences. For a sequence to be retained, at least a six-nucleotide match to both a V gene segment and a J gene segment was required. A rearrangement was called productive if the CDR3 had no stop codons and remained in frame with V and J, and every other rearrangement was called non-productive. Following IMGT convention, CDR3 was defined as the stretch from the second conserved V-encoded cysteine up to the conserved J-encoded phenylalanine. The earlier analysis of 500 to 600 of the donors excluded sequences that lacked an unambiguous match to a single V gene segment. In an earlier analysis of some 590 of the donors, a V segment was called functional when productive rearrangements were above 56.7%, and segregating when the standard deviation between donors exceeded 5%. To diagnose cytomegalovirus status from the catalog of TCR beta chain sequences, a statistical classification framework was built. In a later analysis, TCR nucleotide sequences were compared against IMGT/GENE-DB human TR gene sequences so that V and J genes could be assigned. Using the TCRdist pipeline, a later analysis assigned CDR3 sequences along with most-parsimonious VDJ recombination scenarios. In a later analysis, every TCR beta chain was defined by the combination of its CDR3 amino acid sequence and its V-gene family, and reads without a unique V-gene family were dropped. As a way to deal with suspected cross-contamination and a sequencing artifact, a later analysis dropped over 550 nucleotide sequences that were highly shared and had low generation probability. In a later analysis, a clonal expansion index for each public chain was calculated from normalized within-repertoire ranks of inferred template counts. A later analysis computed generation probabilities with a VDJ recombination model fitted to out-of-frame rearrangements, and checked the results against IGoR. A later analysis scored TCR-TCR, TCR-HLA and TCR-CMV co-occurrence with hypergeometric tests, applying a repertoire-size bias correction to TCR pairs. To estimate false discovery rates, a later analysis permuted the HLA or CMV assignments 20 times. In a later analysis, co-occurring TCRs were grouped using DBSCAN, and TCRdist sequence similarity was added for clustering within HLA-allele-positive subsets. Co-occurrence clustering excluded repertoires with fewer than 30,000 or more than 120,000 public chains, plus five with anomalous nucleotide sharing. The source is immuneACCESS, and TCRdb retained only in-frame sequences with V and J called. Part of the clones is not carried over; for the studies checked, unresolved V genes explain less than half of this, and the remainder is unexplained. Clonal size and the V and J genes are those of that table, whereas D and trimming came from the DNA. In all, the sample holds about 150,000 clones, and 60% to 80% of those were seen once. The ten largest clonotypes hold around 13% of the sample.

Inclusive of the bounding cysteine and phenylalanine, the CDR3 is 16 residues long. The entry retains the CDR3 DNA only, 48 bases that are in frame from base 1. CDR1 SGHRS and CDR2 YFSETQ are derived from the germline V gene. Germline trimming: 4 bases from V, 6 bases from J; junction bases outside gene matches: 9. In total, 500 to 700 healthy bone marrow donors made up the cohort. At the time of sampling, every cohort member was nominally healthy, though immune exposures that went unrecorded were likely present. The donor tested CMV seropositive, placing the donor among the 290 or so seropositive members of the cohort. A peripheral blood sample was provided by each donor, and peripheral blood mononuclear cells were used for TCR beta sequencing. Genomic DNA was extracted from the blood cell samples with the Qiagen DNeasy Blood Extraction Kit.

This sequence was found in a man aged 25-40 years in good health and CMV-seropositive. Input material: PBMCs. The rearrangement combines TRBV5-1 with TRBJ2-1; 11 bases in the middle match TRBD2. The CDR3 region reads CASSPKGTSGLNEQFF. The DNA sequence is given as TGCGCCAGCAGCCCTAAAGGGACTAGCGGCCTCAATGAGCAGTTCTTC.